The clone carrying this T cell receptor (beta chain) was picked up a small number of times. This sample was included in a study of T cells in Graves' hyperthyroidism and ophthalmopathy. The study based diagnoses on clinical symptoms, serum thyroxine and TRAb, thyroid ultrasound and orbital computed tomography. The source material, RNA transcripts, was used to amplify TCR beta CDR3 regions. The TCR CDR3 was amplified in a first-round RT-PCR using the HTBI primer set. One entry per CDR3 protein results from TCRdb running MiXCR on the multiplex PCR reads. The sample contains hundreds of thousands of distinct CDR3 sequences, 20% of which appear only once. The CDR3 spans 16 residues. V lost 3 bases and J 3 bases, leaving 18 bases between the germline ends. Germline V CDR1 and CDR2: SGHVS, FQNEAQ.

The gene calls are TRBV7-8 and TRBJ2-7, with D perhaps matching TRBD1 (6 bases). The sequenced sample consisted of blood. This clonotype was obtained from a man aged 25-45 years with Graves' ophthalmopathy. CDR3 coding DNA: TGTGCCAGCAGCTTGCGAAACAGGGAGATGCTCTACGAGCAGTACTTC. Translation: CASSLRNREMLYEQYF.